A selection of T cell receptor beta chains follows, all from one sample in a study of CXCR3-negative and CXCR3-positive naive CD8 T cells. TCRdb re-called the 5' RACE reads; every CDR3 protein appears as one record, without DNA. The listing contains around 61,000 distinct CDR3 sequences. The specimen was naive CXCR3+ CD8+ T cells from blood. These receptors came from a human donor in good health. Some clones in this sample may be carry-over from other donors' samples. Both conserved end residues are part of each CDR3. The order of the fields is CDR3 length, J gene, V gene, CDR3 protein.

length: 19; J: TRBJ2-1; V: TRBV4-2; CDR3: CASSHTNPQRGVVLNEQFF
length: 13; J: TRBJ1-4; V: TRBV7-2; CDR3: CASSFSSNEKLFF
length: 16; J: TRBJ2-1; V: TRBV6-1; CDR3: CASSTYDGTVYNEQFF
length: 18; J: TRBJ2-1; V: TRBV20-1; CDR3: CSARVFGLAGLGANEQFF
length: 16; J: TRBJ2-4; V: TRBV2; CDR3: CASSESLYPTKNIQYF
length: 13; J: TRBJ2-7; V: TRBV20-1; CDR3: CSARFPATYEQYF
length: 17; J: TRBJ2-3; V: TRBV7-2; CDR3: CASSFPETSRGTDTQYF
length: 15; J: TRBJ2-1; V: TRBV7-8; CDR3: CASSPDRGRNNEQFF
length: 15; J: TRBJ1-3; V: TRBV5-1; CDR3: CASSPDFRSGNTIYF
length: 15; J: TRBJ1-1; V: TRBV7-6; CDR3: CASSPRQGSNTEAFF
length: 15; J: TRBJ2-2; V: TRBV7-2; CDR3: CASSLAGPNTGELFF
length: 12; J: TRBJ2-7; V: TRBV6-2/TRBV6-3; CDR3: CATRTSVYEQYF
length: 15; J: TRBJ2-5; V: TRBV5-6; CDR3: CASSLVGSGGETQYF
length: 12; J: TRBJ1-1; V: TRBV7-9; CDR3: CASSLMNTEAFF
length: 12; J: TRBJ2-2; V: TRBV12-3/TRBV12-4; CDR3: CASSLWTGELFF
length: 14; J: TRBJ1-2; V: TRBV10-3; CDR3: CAISETGARYGYTF
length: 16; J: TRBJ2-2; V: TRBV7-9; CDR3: CASSSSGGRNTGELFF
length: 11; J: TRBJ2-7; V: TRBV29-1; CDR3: CSVFLLGEQYF
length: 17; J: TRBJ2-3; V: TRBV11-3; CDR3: CASSPGGARDPTDTQYF
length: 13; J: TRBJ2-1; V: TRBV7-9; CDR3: CATPGTGANEQFF
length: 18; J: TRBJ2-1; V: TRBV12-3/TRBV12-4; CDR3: CASSLEGGGAGSDNEQFF
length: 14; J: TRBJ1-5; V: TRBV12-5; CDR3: CASGGQGPNQPQHF
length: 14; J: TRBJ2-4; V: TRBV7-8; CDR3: CASSLYGTKNIQYF
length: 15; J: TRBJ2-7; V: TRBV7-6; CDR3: CASSSPGLADYEQYF
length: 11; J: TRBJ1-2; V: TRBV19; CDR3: CASDSSYGYTF
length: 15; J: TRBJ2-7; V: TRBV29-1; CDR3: CSVESYKGANYEQYF
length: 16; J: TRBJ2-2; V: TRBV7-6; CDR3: CASSLIGGGDGGELFF
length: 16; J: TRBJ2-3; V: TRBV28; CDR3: CASGTPSGHYADTQYF
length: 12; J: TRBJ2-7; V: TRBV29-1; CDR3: CSVKRQGYEQYF
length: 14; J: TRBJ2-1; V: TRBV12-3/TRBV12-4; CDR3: CASTTSGGYNEQFF
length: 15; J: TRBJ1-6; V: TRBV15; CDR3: CATSRARNWNSPLHF
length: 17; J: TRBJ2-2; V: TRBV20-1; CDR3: CSARDPGQGFSTGELFF
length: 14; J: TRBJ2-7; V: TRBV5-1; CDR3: CASSPGTLSYEQYF
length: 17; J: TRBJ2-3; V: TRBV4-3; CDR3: CASSLHLRGTGSDTQYF
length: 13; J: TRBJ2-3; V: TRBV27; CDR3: CASSLGTSYTQYF
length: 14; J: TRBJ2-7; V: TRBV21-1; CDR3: CASSPRDREYEQYF
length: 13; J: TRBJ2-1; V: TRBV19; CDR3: CASSIMGGNEQFF
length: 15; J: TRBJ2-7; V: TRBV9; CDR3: CASSVASGLSYEQYF
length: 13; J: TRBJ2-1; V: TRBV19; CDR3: CASSIGGGGEQFF
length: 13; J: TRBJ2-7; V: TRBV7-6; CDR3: CASSLNRGHEQYF
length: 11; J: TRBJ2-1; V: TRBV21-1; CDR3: CASSKAAAQFF
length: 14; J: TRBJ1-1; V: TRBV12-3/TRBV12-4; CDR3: CASSLKIMNTEAFF
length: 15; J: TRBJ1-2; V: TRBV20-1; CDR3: CSAREPIQANYGYTF
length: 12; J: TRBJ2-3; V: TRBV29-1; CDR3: CSVDQGVDTQYF
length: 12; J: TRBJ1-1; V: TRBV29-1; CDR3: CSVTGIDTEAFF
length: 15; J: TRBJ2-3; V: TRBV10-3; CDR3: CAIRGTSGGTDTQYF
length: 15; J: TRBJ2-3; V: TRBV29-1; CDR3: CSVEGSGGYTDTQYF
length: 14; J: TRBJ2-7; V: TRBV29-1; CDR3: CSVLTGVRSYEQYF
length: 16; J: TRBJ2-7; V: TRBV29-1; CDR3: CSVEDQGGDFEYEQYF
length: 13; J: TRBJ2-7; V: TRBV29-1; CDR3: CSVDHGTGYEQYF
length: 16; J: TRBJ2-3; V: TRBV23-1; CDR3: CASSRVTVRTGDTQYF
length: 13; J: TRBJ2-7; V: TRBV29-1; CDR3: CSVDLGGLDEQYF
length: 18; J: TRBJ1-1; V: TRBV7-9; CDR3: CASSSSLGTGEEWGEAFF
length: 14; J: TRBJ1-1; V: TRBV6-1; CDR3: CASSEAVENTEAFF
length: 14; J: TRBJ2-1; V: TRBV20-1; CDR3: CSARSRDHYNEQFF
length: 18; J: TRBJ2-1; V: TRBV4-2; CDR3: CASSQETLAGNSYNEQFF
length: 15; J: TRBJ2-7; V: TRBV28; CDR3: CASSLLQGAVDEQYF